The present entry profiles one T cell receptor beta chain with its context. These data come from a study of technical replicates of blood from a handful of donors. Clones were read by immunoSEQ multiplex PCR, and TCRdb kept only the in-frame ones, dropping some. There are 65,000 to 80,000 clones in the sample; approximately 91% occur only once, and about 0.35% lies in the top ten. The CDR3 runs to 14 residues. Per germline, CDR1 SGHNT and CDR2 YYREEE (reference sequence). V lost 4 bases and J 8 bases, leaving 16 bases between the germline ends. The origin of this receptor is a human donor in good health. Sequencing was done on a sample of T cells isolated from PBMCs. V gene TRBV5-4 combines with J gene TRBJ2-1, with D perhaps matching TRBD2 (6 bases). The CDR3 DNA reads TGTGCCAGCAGCCCGATGACTAGTAGCGATGAGCAGTTCTTC. This translates into CASSPMTSSDEQFF.